This T cell receptor beta chain was identified in a study of response to subunit inactivated influenza vaccine. General study points: The authors suggested that every seasonal influenza vaccination recruits few new T cells.

TCRdb used MiXCR to reprocess the RT-PCR reads, holding one entry per CDR3 protein. The repertoire has over 750,000 distinct CDR3 sequences, approximately 22% of them found once; the top ten carry more than 8.5%. As for this clonotype: The antigen is not known.

This TCR was recovered from a man aged 50-60 years who received an inactivated influenza vaccine. The sequences come from PBMCs from blood, collected more than 4 days after vaccination.

In nucleotides, the CDR3 is TGCAGTGCTGTTCGGAATGCAGCTTTCTTT. Its protein is CSAVRNAAFF. The chain uses TRBV20-1 and TRBJ1-1; D is ambiguous. V was clipped by 5 bases and J by 10 bases, with 11 bases between them. CDR1 DFQATT and CDR2 SNEGSKA come from the germline V gene (reference sequence). The CDR3 sequence is 10 residues long.